The T cell receptor beta chain described here comes from a study of control samples from healthy donors and cancer patients. Clones were sequenced by immunoSEQ multiplex PCR, and TCRdb holds only the in-frame ones, with some missing. This sample has about 140,000 clones, with 94% found just once. In this sample, this clone turned up once. The CDR3 runs 13 residues. Between the trimmed V and J ends, which lost 7 bases and 7 bases, there was a span of 16 bases. The clonotype was recovered from a man in his forties in good health. J is TRBJ1-2 and V is TRBV12-3 or TRBV12-4; tentatively, D is TRBD1 (5 bases). Sequencing input: blood. The CDR3 sequence is CASTQSSGTGYTF. CDR3 DNA: TGTGCCAGCACCCAAAGTTCGGGGACTGGCTACACCTTC.